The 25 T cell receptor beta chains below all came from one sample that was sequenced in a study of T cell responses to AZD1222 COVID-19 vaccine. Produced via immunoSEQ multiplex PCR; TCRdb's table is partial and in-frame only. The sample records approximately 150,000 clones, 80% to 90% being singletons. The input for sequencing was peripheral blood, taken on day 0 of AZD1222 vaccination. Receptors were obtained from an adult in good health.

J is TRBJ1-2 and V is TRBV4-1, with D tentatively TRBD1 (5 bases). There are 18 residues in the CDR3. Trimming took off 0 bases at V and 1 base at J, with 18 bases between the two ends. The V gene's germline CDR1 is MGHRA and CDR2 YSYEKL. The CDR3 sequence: CASSQDLGLGRNNYGYTF. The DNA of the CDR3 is TGCGCCAGCAGCCAAGACCTTGGACTGGGGCGAAATAACTATGGCTACACCTTC.

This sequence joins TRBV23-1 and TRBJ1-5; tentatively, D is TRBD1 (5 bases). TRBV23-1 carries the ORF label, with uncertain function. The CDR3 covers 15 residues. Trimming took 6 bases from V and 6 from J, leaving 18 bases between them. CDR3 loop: CASSLPGGVGQPQHF. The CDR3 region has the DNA TGCGCCAGCAGCTTGCCGGGGGGTGTCGGTCAGCCCCAGCATTTT.

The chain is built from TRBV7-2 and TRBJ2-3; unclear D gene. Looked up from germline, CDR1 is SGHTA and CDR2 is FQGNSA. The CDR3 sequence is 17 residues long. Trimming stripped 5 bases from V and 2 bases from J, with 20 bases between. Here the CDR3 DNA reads TGTGCCAGCAGCCCCGGCTTGTCCTTTGAAACCACAGATACGCAGTATTTT. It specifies CASSPGLSFETTDTQYF.

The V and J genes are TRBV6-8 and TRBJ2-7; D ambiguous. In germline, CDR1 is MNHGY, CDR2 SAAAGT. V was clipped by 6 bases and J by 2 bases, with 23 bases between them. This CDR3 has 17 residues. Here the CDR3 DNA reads TGTGCCAGCAGCATTGACCTCGGGTCCGACGCCCCCTACGAGCAGTACTTC. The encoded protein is CASSIDLGSDAPYEQYF.

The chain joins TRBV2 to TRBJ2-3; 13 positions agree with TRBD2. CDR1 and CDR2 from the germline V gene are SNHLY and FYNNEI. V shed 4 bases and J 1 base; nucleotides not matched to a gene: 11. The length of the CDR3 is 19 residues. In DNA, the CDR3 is TGTGCCAGCAGTGGGACTAGCGGGGGCGCAGCCTACGGCACAGATACGCAGTATTTT. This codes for CASSGTSGGAAYGTDTQYF.

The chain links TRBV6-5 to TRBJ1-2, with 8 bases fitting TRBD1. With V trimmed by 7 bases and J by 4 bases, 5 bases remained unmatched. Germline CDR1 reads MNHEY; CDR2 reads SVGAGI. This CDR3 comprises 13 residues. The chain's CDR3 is CASKATGVYGYTF. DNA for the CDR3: TGTGCCAGCAAGGCGACAGGGGTCTATGGCTACACCTTC.

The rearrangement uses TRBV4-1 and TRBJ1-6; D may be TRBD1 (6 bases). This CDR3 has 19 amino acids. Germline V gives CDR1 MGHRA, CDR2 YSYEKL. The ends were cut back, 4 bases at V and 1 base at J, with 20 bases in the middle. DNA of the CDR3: TGCGCCAGCAGCCCGGGGGGGGCTGAGGGACTTTCCTATAATTCACCCCTCCACTTT. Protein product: CASSPGGAEGLSYNSPLHF.

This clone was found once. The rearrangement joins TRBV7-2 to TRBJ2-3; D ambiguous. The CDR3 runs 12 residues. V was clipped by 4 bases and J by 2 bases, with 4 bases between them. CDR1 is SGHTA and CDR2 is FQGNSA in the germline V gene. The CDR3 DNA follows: TGTGCCAGCAGCTCCTACACAGATACGCAGTATTTT. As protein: CASSSYTDTQYF.

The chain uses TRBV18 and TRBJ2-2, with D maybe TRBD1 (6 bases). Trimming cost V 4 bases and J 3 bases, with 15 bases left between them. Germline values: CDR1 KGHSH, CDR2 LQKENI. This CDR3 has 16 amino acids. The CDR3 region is CASSQLRQVDTGELFF. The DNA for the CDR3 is TGTGCCAGCTCACAACTTAGACAGGTCGACACCGGGGAGCTGTTTTTT. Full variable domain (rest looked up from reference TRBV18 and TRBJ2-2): NAGVMQNPRHLVRRRGQEARLRCSPMKGHSHVYWYRQLPEEGLKFMVYLQKENIIDESGMPKERFSAEFPKEGPSILRIQQVVRGDSAAYFCASSQLRQVDTGELFFGEGSRLTVL.

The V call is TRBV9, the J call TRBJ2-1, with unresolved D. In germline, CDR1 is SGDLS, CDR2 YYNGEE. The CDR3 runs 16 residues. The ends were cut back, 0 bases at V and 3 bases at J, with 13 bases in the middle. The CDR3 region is CASSVASGTNYNEQFF. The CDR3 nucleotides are TGTGCCAGCAGCGTAGCTTCAGGAACTAACTACAATGAGCAGTTCTTC.

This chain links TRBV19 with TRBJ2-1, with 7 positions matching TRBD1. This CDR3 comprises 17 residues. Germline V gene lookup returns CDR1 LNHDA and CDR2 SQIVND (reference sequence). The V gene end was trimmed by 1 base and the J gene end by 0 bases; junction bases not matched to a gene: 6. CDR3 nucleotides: TGTGCCAGTAGTATAGGTCGAGGGGGCTTCTCCTACAATGAGCAGTTCTTC. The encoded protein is CASSIGRGGFSYNEQFF.

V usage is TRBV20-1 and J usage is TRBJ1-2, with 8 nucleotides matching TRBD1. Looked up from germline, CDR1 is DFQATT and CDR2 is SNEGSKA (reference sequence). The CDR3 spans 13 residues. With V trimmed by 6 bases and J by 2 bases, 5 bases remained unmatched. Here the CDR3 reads CSASRQGNYGYTF. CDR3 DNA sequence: TGCAGTGCGAGTCGACAGGGGAACTATGGCTACACCTTC.

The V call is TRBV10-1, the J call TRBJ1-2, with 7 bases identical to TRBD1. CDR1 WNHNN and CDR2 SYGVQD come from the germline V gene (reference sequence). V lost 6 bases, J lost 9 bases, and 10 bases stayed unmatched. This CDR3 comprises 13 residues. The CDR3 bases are TGCGCCAGCAGACCCTCGACAGGGACGAGCTACACCTTC. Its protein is CASRPSTGTSYTF.

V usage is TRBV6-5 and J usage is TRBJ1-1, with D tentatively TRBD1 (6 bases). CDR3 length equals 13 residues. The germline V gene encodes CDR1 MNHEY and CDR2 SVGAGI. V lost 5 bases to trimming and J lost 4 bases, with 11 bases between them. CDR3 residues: CASSKQGITEAFF. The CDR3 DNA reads TGTGCCAGCAGTAAACAGGGAATCACTGAAGCTTTCTTT.

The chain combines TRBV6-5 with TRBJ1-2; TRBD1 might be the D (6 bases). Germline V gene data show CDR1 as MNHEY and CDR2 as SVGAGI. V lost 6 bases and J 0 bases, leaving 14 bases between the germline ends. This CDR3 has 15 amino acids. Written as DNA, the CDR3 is TGTGCCAGCAGGCGCCCGACAGGTGCTAACTATGGCTACACCTTC. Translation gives CASRRPTGANYGYTF.

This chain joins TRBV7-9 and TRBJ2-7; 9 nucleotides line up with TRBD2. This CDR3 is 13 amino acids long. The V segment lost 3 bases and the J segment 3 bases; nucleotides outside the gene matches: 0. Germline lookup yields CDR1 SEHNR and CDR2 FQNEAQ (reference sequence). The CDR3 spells CASSFSGSYEQYF. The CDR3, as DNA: TGTGCCAGCAGCTTTAGCGGGAGCTACGAGCAGTACTTC.

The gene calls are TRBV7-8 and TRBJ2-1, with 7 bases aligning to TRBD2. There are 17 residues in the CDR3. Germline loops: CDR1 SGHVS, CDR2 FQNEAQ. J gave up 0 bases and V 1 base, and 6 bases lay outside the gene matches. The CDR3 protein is CASSLDAGVSSYNEQFF. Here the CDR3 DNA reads TGTGCCAGCAGCTTAGACGCGGGGGTGAGCTCCTACAATGAGCAGTTCTTC.

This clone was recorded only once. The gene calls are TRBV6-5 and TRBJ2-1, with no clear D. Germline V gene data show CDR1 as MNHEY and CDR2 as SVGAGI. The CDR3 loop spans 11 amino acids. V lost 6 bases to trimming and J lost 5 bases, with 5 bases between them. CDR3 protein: CASRRNNEQFF. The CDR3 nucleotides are TGTGCCAGCAGGCGGAACAATGAGCAGTTCTTC.

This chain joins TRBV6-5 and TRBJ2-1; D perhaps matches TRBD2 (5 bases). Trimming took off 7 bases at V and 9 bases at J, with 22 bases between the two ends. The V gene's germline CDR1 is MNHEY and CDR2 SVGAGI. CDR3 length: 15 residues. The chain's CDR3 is CASIRSLALAGEQFF. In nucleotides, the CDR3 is TGTGCCAGCATCAGGAGCCTAGCCCTAGCCGGTGAGCAGTTCTTC.

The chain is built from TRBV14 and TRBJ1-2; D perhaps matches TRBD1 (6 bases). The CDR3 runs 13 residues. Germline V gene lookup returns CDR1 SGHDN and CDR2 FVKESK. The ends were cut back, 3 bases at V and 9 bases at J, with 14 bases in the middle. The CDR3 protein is CASSHPNTGRYTF. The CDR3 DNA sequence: TGTGCCAGCAGCCACCCTAATACAGGGCGCTACACCTTC.

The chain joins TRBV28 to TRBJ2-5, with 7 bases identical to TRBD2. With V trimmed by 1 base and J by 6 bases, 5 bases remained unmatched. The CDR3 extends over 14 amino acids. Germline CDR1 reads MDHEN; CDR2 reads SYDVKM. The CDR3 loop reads CASSLFQGLQTQYF. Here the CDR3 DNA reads TGTGCCAGCAGTTTATTCCAGGGACTACAGACCCAGTACTTC.

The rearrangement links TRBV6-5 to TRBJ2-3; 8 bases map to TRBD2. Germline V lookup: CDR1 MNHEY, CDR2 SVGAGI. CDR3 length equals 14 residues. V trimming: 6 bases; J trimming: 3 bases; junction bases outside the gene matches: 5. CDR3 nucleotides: TGTGCCAGCAGGCCGGGAGGGAGGACAGATACGCAGTATTTT. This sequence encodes CASRPGGRTDTQYF.

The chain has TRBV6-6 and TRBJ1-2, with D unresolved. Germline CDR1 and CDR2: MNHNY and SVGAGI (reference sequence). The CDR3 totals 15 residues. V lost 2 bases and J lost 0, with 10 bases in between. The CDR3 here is CASSYPLNPNYGYTF. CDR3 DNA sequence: TGTGCCAGCAGTTACCCTTTAAATCCTAACTATGGCTACACCTTC.

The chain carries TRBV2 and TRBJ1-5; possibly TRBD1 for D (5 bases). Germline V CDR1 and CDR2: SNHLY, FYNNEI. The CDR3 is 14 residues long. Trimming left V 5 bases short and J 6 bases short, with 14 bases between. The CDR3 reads CASSLTGVGQPQHF. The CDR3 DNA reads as TGTGCCAGCAGTCTTACAGGAGTAGGTCAGCCCCAGCATTTT.

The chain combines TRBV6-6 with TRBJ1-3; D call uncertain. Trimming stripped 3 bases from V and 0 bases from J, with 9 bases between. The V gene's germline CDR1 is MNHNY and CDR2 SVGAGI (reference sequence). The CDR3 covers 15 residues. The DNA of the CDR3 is TGTGCCAGCAGTTATAGACCGTCCTCTGGAAACACCATATATTTT. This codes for CASSYRPSSGNTIYF.